These 15 T cell receptor beta chains originate from one sample sequenced in a study of blood T cell repertoires in COVID-19. The table came from immunoSEQ multiplex PCR; TCRdb's copy has only in-frame clones and leaves some out. The sample has roughly 350,000 clones, approximately 92% seen once. Specimen: PBMCs or T cells enriched from blood (not recorded which). These TCRs come from a woman in her twenties or thirties who had recovered from COVID-19.

The chain employs TRBV7-3 and TRBJ2-1, with TRBD1 identical over 8 bases. J lost 9 bases, V lost 5 bases, and 9 bases had no gene match. CDR1 and CDR2 from the germline V gene are SGHTA and FQGTGA. The CDR3 contains 14 residues. In DNA form, the CDR3 reads TGTGCCAGCAGCCCAGGGACAGGCGACAGTGAGCAGTTCTTC. This encodes CASSPGTGDSEQFF.

CDR3 protein: CASKPGQAGNTIYF. The CDR3 nucleotides read TGTGCCAGCAAACCGGGACAGGCTGGAAACACCATATATTTT. The chain links TRBV28 to TRBJ1-3, with 8 positions matching TRBD1. The CDR3 runs 14 residues. Germline lookup yields CDR1 MDHEN and CDR2 SYDVKM. The J segment lost 2 bases and the V segment lost 7 bases, leaving 4 bases of the junction unmatched.

In DNA form, the CDR3 reads TGTGCCAGCACCGACGGGGGGGCTAGGTATGGCTACACCTTC. Translated: CASTDGGARYGYTF. The chain carries TRBV28 and TRBJ1-2; tentatively, D is TRBD1 (6 bases). The CDR3 covers 14 residues. From germline, CDR1 is MDHEN and CDR2 SYDVKM. V was pared by 7 bases and J by 5 bases, with 17 bases between.

The chain employs TRBV2 and TRBJ1-6; maybe TRBD1 (5 bases). CDR1 is SNHLY and CDR2 is FYNNEI in the germline V gene. The V end was cut by 8 bases, the J end by 8 bases, with 10 bases between. The CDR3 loop spans 12 amino acids. The CDR3 DNA follows: TGTGCCAGCGATGACAGTTATTCACCCCTCCACTTT. Translated, it gives CASDDSYSPLHF.

The V and J genes are TRBV7-3 and TRBJ2-3; 10 bases align to TRBD2. This CDR3 spans 17 amino acids. J lost 5 bases, V lost 1 base, and 9 bases had no gene match. CDR1 and CDR2 (germline): SGHTA, FQGTGA. CDR3 DNA sequence: TGTGCCAGCAGCTTAATAGCGGGGGGTTCCTTTGGAGATACGCAGTATTTT. Its protein product is CASSLIAGGSFGDTQYF.

The chain recombines TRBV27 with TRBJ2-6; 11 bases line up with TRBD2. Germline assignment: CDR1 MNHEY and CDR2 SMNVEV (reference sequence). The CDR3 consists of 19 residues. V trimming: 5 bases; J trimming: 0 bases; junction bases outside the gene matches: 9. Written as DNA, the CDR3 is TGTGCCAGCAGTCCCGAACTAGCGGGGGTAGTCTCTGGGGCCAACGTCCTGACTTTC. This gives the protein CASSPELAGVVSGANVLTF.

This chain uses TRBV28 with TRBJ1-5, with a tentative D call TRBD1 (6 bases). V was pared by 8 bases and J by 3 bases, with 11 bases between. The CDR3 contains 13 residues. Germline values: CDR1 MDHEN, CDR2 SYDVKM. The DNA for the CDR3 is TGTGCCAGCTTCAGGGGACCCAATCAGCCCCAGCATTTT. The encoded protein is CASFRGPNQPQHF.

The gene calls are TRBV7-2 and TRBJ2-7; 9 nucleotides line up with TRBD2. Germline-derived CDR1 and CDR2 are SGHTA and FQGNSA. The V and J ends lost 4 bases and 2 bases, in that order; junction bases with no gene match: 3. This CDR3 contains 14 residues. Here the CDR3 reads CASSSIAGAYEQYF. CDR3 nucleotide sequence: TGTGCCAGCAGCTCTATAGCGGGAGCCTACGAGCAGTACTTC.

V gene TRBV6-2 or TRBV6-3 combines with J gene TRBJ2-7, with 12 bases aligning to TRBD2. Germline V gives CDR1 MNHEY, CDR2 SVGEGT. The CDR3 contains 16 residues. V was clipped by 4 bases and J by 5 bases; unmatched bases: 9. The chain's CDR3 is CASSSYLAGGAHEQYF. The CDR3 region has the DNA TGTGCCAGCAGTTCCTATCTAGCGGGAGGGGCACACGAGCAGTACTTC.

J is TRBJ1-6 and V is TRBV2, with D possibly being TRBD1 (6 bases). The V and J ends lost 8 bases and 9 bases respectively, with 11 bases between them. The germline CDR1 and CDR2 sequences are SNHLY and FYNNEI. This CDR3 comprises 12 residues. The CDR3 reads CASHTGPSPLHF. The CDR3 DNA is TGTGCCAGCCATACAGGGCCTTCACCCCTCCACTTT.

The chain uses TRBV28 and TRBJ1-2; 8 bases fit TRBD1. The CDR3 length is 16 residues. V lost 5 bases to trimming and J lost 2 bases; unmatched junction nucleotides: 10. Germline CDR1 and CDR2: MDHEN and SYDVKM. The CDR3 sequence: CASSPRAGGPNYGYTF. The CDR3 nucleotides read TGTGCCAGCAGTCCCCGGGCAGGGGGCCCCAACTATGGCTACACCTTC.

The J gene is TRBJ2-7, the V gene TRBV27; D is unclear. CDR3 length: 14 amino acids. V lost 1 base and J 1 base, leaving 8 bases between the germline ends. Germline assignment: CDR1 MNHEY and CDR2 SMNVEV (reference sequence). This CDR3 reads CASSLLASSYEQYF. The CDR3 DNA is TGTGCCAGCAGTTTATTAGCTAGTTCCTACGAGCAGTACTTC.

This rearrangement joins TRBV5-6 to TRBJ2-2, with TRBD1 matching over 9 bases. The J segment lost 3 bases and the V segment lost 4 bases, leaving 7 bases of the junction unmatched. CDR1 is SGHDT, CDR2 YYEEEE, per germline. There are 16 residues in the CDR3. For the CDR3, the DNA is TGTGCCAGCAGCACCATACAGGGGGCGTACACCGGGGAGCTGTTTTTT. Translated: CASSTIQGAYTGELFF. Full variable domain (missing parts from reference TRBV5-6 and TRBJ2-2): DAGVTQSPTHLIKTRGQQVTLRCSPKSGHDTVSWYQQALGQGPQFIFQYYEEEERQRGNFPDRFSGHQFPNYSSELNVNALLLGDSALYLCASSTIQGAYTGELFFGEGSRLTVL.

V gene TRBV18 combines with J gene TRBJ2-1, with D possibly matching TRBD1 (6 bases). Germline V gives CDR1 KGHSH, CDR2 LQKENI. The V gene lost 6 bases and the J gene lost 6 bases, with 12 bases spanning the gap. The CDR3 covers 13 residues. The CDR3 DNA is TGTGCCAGCTCCCCTCAGGGGAGCAATGAGCAGTTCTTC. This sequence encodes CASSPQGSNEQFF.

The CDR3: CASRSNRGNSPLHF. The CDR3 DNA follows: TGTGCCAGCAGATCGAACAGGGGTAATTCACCCCTCCACTTT. V is TRBV25-1 and J is TRBJ1-6; 7 bases match TRBD1. This CDR3 is built from 14 residues. The V segment lost 6 bases and the J segment 6 bases; nucleotides outside the gene matches: 5. CDR1 is MGHDK and CDR2 is SYGVNS in the germline V gene.